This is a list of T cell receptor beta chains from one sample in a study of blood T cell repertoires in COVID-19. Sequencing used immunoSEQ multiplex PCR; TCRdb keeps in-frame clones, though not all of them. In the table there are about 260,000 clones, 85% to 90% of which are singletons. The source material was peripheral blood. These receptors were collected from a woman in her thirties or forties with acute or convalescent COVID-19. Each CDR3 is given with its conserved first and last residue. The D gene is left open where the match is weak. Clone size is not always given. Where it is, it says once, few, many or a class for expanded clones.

CASSQRGAETQYF	TGTGCCAGCAGCCAACGCGGGGCGGAGACCCAGTACTTC	NA	TRBV3-1/TRBV3-2	TRBJ2-5	NA
CASKAGGAGETQYF	TGTGCCAGCAAGGCAGGGGGCGCGGGGGAGACCCAGTACTTC	NA	TRBV4-2	TRBJ2-5	TRBD1
CAWTPGLAIDTQYF	TGTGCCTGGACGCCGGGACTAGCGATTGATACGCAGTATTTT	NA	TRBV30	TRBJ2-3	TRBD2
CASSGASGIPRNEQFF	TGTGCCAGCAGTGGGGCAAGCGGGATCCCTCGGAATGAGCAGTTCTTC	NA	TRBV2	TRBJ2-1	TRBD2
CASSLGPQGDNQPQHF	TGCGCCAGCAGCTTGGGACCTCAGGGTGACAATCAGCCCCAGCATTTT	few	TRBV5-1	TRBJ1-5	NA
CASMEGAEAFF	TGTGCCAGTATGGAGGGTGCTGAAGCTTTCTTT	NA	TRBV19	TRBJ1-1	NA
CASSEASPNIQYF	TGTGCCAGCAGTGAAGCCTCCCCAAACATTCAGTACTTC	NA	TRBV6-1	TRBJ2-4	NA
CAIYSEQGASEKLFF	TGTGCCATCTACTCCGAACAGGGGGCAAGTGAAAAACTGTTTTTT	NA	TRBV10-3	TRBJ1-4	TRBD1
CASGPGGREKLFF	TGTGCCAGCGGGCCAGGGGGGAGAGAAAAACTGTTTTTT	NA	TRBV12-3/TRBV12-4	TRBJ1-4	TRBD1
CASTRSTEAFF	TGTGCCAGCACCCGGTCGACTGAAGCTTTCTTT	NA	TRBV2	TRBJ1-1	NA
CASSPSSGESDGYTF	TGTGCCAGCTCACCATCTTCAGGGGAGAGTGACGGCTACACCTTC	NA	TRBV18	TRBJ1-2	NA
CSVGTGYNYGYTF	TGCAGCGTCGGGACAGGGTATAACTATGGCTACACCTTC	few	TRBV29-1	TRBJ1-2	TRBD1
CASSLGRENEKLFF	TGTGCCAGCAGCTTAGGACGGGAGAATGAAAAACTGTTTTTT	NA	TRBV13	TRBJ1-4	NA
CASSVGHSYGYTF	TGTGCCAGCAGCGTAGGACACTCCTATGGCTACACCTTC	NA	TRBV5-6	TRBJ1-2	NA
CASSEFSAGGDEAFF	TGTGCCAGCAGTGAATTCTCTGCAGGGGGCGATGAAGCTTTCTTT	NA	TRBV2	TRBJ1-1	TRBD1
CASSLLAGGRETQYF	TGTGCCAGCAGCCTTTTAGCGGGGGGGCGAGAGACCCAGTACTTC	NA	TRBV11-2	TRBJ2-5	TRBD2
CALLPGASGNTIYF	TGTGCCCTACTTCCAGGGGCTTCTGGAAACACCATATATTTT	NA	TRBV30	TRBJ1-3	NA
CSASHSSRGNQPQHF	TGCAGTGCTAGTCACAGTTCGAGAGGCAATCAGCCCCAGCATTTT	once	TRBV20-1	TRBJ1-5	NA